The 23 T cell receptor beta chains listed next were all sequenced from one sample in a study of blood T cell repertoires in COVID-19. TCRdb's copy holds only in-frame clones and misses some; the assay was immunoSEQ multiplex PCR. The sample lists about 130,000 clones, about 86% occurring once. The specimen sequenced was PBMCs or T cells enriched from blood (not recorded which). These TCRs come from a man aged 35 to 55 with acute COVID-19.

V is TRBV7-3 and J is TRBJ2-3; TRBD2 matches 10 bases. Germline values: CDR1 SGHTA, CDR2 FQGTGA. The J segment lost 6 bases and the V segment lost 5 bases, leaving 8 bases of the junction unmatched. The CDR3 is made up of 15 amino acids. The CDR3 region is CASSRKGLAPDTQYF. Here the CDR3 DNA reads TGTGCCAGCAGCCGAAAGGGACTAGCGCCGGATACGCAGTATTTT.

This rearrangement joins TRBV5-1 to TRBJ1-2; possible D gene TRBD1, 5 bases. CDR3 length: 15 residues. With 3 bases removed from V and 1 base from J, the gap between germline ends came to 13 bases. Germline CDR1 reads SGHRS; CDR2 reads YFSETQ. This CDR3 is CASSSEGKRNYGYTF. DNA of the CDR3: TGCGCCAGCAGCTCGGAGGGGAAGCGTAACTATGGCTACACCTTC.

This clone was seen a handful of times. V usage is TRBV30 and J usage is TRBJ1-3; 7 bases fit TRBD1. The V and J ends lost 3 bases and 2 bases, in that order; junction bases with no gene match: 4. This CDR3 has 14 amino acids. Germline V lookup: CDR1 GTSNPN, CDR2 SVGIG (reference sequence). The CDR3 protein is CAWRTQGAGNTIYF. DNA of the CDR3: TGTGCCTGGAGAACTCAGGGGGCTGGAAACACCATATATTTT.

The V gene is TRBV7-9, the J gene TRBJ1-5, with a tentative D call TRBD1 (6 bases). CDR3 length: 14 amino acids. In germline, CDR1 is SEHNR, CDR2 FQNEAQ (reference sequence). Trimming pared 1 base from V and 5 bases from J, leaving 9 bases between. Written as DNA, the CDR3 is TGTGCCAGCAGCTTAGGGACAGTTTATCAGCCCCAGCATTTT. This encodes CASSLGTVYQPQHF.

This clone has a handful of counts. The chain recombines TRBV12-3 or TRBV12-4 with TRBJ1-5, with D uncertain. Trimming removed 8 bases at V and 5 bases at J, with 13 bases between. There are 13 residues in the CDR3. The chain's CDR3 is CASGLWTDQPQHF. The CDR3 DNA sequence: TGTGCCAGCGGACTCTGGACGGATCAGCCCCAGCATTTT.

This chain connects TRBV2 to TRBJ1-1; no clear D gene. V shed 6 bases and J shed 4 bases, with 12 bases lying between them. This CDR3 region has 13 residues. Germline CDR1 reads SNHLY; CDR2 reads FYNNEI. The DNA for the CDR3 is TGTGCCAGCAGCATCCTCCCCAGCACTGAAGCTTTCTTT. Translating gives CASSILPSTEAFF.

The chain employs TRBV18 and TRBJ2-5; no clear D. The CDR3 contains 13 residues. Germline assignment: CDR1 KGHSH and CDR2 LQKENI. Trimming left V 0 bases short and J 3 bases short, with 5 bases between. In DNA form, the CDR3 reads TGTGCCAGCTCACCACCCGGAGAAGAGACCCAGTACTTC. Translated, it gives CASSPPGEETQYF.

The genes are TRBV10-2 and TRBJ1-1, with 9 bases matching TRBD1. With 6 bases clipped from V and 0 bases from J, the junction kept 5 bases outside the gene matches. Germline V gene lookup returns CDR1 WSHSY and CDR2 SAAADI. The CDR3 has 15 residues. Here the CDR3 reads CASREGQGLNTEAFF. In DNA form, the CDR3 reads TGCGCCAGCAGGGAGGGACAGGGATTGAACACTGAAGCTTTCTTT.

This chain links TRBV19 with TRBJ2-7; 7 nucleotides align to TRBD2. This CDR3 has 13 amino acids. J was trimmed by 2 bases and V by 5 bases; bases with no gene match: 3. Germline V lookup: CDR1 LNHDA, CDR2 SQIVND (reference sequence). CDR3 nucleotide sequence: TGTGCCAGTAGTGGGACTACCACCTACGAGCAGTACTTC. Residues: CASSGTTTYEQYF.

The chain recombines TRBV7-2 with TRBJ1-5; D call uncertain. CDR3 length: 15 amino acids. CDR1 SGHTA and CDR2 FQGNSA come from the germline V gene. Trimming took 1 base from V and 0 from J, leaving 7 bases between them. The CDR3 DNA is TGTGCCAGCAGCTTAGAAAGCTATAGCAATCAGCCCCAGCATTTT. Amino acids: CASSLESYSNQPQHF.

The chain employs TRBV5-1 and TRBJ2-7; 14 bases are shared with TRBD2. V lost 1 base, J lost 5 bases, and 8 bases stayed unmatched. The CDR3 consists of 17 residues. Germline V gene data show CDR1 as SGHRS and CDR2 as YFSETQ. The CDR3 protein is CASSLMGLAGVGNEQYF. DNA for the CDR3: TGCGCCAGCAGCTTGATGGGACTAGCGGGAGTTGGAAACGAGCAGTACTTC.

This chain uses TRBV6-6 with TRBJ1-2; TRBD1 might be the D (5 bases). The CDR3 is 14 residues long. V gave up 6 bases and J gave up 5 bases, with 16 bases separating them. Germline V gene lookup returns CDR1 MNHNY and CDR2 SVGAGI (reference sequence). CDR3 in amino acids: CASSPPDGTYGYTF. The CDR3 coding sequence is TGTGCCAGCAGCCCCCCCGACGGGACTTATGGCTACACCTTC.

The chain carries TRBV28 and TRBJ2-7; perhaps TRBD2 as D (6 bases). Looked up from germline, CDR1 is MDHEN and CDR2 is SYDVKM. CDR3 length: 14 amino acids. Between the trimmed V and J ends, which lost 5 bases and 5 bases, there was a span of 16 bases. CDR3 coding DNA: TGTGCCAGCAGTAGAGGTGTAGGGAGGAACGAGCAGTACTTC. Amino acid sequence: CASSRGVGRNEQYF. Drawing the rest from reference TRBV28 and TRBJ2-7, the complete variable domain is DVKVTQSSRYLVKRTGEKVFLECVQDMDHENMFWYRQDPGLGLRLIYFSYDVKMKEKGDIPEGYSVSREKKERFSLILESASTNQTSMYLCASSRGVGRNEQYFGPGTRLTVT.

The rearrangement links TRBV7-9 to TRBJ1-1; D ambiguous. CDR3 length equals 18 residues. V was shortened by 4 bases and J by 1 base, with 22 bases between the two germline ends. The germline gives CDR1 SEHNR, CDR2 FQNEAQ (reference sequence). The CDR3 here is CASSSPSGSAAENTEAFF. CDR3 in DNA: TGTGCCAGCAGCTCCCCATCCGGGTCCGCCGCTGAGAACACTGAAGCTTTCTTT.

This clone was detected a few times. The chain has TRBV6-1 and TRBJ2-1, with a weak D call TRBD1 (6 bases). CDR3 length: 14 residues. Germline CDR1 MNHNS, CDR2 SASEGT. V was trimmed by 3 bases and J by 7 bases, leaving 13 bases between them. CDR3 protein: CASSEIQGWNEQFF. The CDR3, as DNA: TGTGCCAGCAGTGAGATACAGGGATGGAATGAGCAGTTCTTC.

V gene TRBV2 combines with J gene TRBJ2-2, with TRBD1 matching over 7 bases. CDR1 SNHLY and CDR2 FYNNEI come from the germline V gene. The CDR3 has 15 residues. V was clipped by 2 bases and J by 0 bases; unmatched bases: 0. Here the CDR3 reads CASSEQGANTGELFF. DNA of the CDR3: TGTGCCAGCAGTGAACAGGGGGCGAACACCGGGGAGCTGTTTTTT.

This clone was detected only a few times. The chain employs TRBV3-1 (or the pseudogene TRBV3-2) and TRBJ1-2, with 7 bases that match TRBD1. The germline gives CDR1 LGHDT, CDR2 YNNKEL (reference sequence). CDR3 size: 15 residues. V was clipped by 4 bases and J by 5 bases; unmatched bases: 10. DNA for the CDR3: TGTGCCAGCAGCCTCCTGGACAGGACACCTTATGGCTACACCTTC. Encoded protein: CASSLLDRTPYGYTF.

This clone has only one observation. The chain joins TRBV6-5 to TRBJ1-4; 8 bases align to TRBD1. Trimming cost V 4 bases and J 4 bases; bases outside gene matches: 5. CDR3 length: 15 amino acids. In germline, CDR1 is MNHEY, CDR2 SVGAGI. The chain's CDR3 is CASSFTGGFNEKLFF. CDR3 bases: TGTGCCAGCAGTTTTACAGGGGGATTTAATGAAAAACTGTTTTTT.

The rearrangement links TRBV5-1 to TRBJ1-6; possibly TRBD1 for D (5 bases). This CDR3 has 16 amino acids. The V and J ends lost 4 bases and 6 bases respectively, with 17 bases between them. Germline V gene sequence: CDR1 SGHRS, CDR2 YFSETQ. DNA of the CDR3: TGCGCCAGCAGCCCCGAAGGGGCCAGTATTAATTCACCCCTCCACTTT. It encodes CASSPEGASINSPLHF.

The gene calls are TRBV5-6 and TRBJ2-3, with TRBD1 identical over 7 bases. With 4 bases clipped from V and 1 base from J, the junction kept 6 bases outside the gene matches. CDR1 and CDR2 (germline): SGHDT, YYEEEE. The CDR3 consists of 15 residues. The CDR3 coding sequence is TGTGCCAGCAGCGGGGGACAGTTCGGCACAGATACGCAGTATTTT. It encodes CASSGGQFGTDTQYF.

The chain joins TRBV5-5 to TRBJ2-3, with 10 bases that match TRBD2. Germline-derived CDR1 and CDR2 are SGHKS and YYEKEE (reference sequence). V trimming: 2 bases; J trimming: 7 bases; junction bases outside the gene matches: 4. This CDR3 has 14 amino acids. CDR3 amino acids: CASSLAGGPNTQYF. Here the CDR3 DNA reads TGTGCCAGCAGCTTAGCGGGGGGGCCGAATACGCAGTATTTT.

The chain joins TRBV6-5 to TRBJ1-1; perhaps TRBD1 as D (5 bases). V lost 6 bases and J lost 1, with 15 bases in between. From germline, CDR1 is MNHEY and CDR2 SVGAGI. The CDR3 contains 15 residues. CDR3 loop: CASSLQGGGNTEAFF. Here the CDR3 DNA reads TGTGCCAGCAGCCTTCAGGGAGGAGGGAACACTGAAGCTTTCTTT.

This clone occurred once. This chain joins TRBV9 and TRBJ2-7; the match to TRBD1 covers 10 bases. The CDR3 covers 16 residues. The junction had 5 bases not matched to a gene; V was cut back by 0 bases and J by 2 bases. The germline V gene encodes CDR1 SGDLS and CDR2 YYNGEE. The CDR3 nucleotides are TGTGCCAGCAGCGTAGGTCCGGGACAGGGGACCTACGAGCAGTACTTC. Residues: CASSVGPGQGTYEQYF.